This entry lists 5 T cell receptor beta chains sequenced from one sample in a study of blood T cells in healthy people across ages. Next came a second PCR, run for about 6 to 12 cycles, which used a sample-barcoded 5' primer along with a J-beta primer mix. TCRdb called the 5' RACE reads again in MiXCR, with one record for every CDR3 protein. Of around 600,000 distinct CDR3 sequences in the sample, 40% to 50% were seen once. What was sequenced was blood. These receptors originate from a man at least 80 years old in good health.

Points on this clonotype: At one end, the junction sequence differs from germline, possibly due to a read error. The chain combines TRBV7-9 with TRBJ2-5; D is perhaps TRBD1 (5 bases). The CDR3 spans 13 residues. Germline loops: CDR1 SEHNR, CDR2 FQNEAQ (reference sequence). The CDR3 loop reads CASNSAGQETQYF. The DNA of the CDR3 is TGCGCCAGCAACTCGGCAGGGCAAGAGACCCAGTACTTC.

The chain is built from TRBV9 and TRBJ2-5; the match to TRBD2 covers 7 bases. Unmatched junction bases numbered 5, after V lost 0 bases and J lost 0 bases. The germline gives CDR1 SGDLS, CDR2 YYNGEE. CDR3 length: 16 amino acids. The CDR3 DNA is TGTGCCAGCAGCGTAGGGGCTAGCGGCCACCAAGAGACCCAGTACTTC. Amino acids: CASSVGASGHQETQYF. Complete variable domain (other parts from reference TRBV9 and TRBJ2-5): DSGVTQTPKHLITATGQRVTLRCSPRSGDLSVYWYQQSLDQGLQFLIQYYNGEERAKGNILERFSAQQFPDLHSELNLSSLELGDSALYFCASSVGASGHQETQYFGPGTRLLVL.

The gene calls are TRBV6-2 or TRBV6-3 and TRBJ1-2, with 7 bases identical to TRBD1. CDR3 length: 13 residues. With V trimmed by 7 bases and J by 4 bases, 6 bases remained unmatched. Germline lookup yields CDR1 MNHEY and CDR2 SVGEGT. The CDR3 DNA follows: TGTGCCAGCACGCCGGGACAGCTCTATGGCTACACCTTC. Amino acid sequence: CASTPGQLYGYTF.

The rearrangement links TRBV2 to TRBJ2-7; D might be TRBD1 or TRBD2, each matching 5 bases. The CDR3 has 15 residues. Germline V gives CDR1 SNHLY, CDR2 FYNNEI. Trimming removed 7 bases from V and 1 base from J, with 17 bases in between. This chain's CDR3 is CASNSGRGRSYEQYF. In DNA, the CDR3 is TGTGCCAGCAATTCCGGTAGGGGACGATCCTACGAGCAGTACTTC.

This clonotype has just one count. V usage is TRBV7-2 and J usage is TRBJ2-1, with D possibly being TRBD1 (5 bases). The DNA end is a closer match to TRBJ2-7, so the J assignment may be wrong. This CDR3 spans 12 amino acids. Germline CDR1 reads SGHTA; CDR2 reads FQGNSA. CDR3 sequence (DNA): TGTGCCAGCTACTTCCCCCAGGGCGAGCAGTACTTC. Its protein is CASYFPQGEQYF.